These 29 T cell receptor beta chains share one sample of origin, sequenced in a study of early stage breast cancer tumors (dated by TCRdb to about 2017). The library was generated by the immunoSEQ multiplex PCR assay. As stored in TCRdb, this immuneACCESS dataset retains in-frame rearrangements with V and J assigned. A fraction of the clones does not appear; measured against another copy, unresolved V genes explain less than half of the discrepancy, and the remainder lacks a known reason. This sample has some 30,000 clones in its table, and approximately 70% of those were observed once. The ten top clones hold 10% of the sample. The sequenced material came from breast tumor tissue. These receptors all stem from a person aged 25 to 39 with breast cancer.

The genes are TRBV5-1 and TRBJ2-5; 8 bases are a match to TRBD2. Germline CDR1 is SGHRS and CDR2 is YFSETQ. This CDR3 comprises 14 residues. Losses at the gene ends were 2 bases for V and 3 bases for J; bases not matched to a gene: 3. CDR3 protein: CASSFGAGEETQYF. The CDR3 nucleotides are TGCGCCAGCAGCTTTGGAGCGGGAGAAGAGACCCAGTACTTC.

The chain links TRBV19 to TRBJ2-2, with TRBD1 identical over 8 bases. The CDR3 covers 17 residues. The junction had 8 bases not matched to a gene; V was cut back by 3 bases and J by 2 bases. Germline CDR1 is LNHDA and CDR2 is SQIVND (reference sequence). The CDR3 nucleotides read TGTGCCAGTAGTATGCCCCTACAGGGGGGAAACACCGGGGAGCTGTTTTTT. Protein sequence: CASSMPLQGGNTGELFF.

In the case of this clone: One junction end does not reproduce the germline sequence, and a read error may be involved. The CDR3 DNA follows: TGCGCCAGCAGCCAAGAAGGACAGGGGGTCGCCTTC. This encodes CASSQEGQGVAF. This rearrangement joins TRBV4-1 to TRBJ1-2, with 10 positions matching TRBD1. The germline gives CDR1 MGHRA, CDR2 YSYEKL. The CDR3 covers 12 residues.

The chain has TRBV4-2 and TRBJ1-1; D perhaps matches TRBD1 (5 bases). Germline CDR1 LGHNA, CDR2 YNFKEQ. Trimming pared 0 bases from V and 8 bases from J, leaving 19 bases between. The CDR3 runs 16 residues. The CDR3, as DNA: TGTGCCAGCAGCCAAGAAGGACGGACGGGACCGAAGGAAGCTTTCTTT. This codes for CASSQEGRTGPKEAFF.

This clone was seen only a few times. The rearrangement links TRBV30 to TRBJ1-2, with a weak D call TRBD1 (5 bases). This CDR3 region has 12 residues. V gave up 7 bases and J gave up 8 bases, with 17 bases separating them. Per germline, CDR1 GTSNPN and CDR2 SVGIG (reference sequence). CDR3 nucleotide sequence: TGTGCCTCGACGCCCGGGGGGAAGGGCTACACCTTC. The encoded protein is CASTPGGKGYTF.

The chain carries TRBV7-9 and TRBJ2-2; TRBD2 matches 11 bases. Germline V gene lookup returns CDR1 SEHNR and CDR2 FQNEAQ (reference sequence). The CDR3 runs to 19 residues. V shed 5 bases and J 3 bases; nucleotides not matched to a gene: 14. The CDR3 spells CASSHTGTSGFGDTGELFF. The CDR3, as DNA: TGTGCCAGCAGCCACACCGGGACTAGCGGATTCGGGGACACCGGGGAGCTGTTTTTT.

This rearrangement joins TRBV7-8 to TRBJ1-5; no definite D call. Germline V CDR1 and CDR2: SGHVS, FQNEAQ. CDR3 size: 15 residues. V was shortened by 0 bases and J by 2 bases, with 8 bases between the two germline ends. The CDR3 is CASSLAAIGNQPQHF. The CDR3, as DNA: TGTGCCAGCAGCTTAGCGGCAATAGGCAATCAGCCCCAGCATTTT.

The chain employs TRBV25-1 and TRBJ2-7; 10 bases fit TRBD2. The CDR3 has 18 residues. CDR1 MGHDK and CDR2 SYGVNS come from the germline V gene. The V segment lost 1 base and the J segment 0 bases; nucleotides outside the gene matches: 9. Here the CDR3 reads CASSEWASGSTVSYEQYF. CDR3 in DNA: TGTGCCAGCAGTGAATGGGCTAGCGGGAGCACGGTCTCCTACGAGCAGTACTTC.

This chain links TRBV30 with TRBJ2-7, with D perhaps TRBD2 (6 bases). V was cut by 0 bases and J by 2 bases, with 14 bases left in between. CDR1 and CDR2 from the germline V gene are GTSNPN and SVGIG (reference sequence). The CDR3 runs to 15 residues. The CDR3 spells CAWSVAHAGTYEQYF. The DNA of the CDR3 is TGTGCCTGGAGTGTCGCCCACGCGGGAACCTACGAGCAGTACTTC.

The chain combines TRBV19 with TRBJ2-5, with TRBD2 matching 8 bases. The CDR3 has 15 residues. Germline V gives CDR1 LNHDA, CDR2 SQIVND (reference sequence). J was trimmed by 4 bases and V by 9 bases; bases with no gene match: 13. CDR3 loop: CASTQGAGVRETQYF. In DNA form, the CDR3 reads TGTGCCAGCACCCAGGGAGCGGGGGTACGAGAGACCCAGTACTTC.

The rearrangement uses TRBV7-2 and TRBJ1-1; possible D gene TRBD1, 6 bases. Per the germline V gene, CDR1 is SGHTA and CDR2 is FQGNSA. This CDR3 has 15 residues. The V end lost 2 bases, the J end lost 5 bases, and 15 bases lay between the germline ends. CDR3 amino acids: CASSLNGGGVTEAFF. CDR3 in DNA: TGTGCCAGCAGCTTAAATGGGGGCGGGGTAACTGAAGCTTTCTTT. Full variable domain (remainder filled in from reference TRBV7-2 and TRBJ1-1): GAGVSQSPSNKVTEKGKDVELRCDPISGHTALYWYRQSLGQGLEFLIYFQGNSAPDKSGLPSDRFSAERTGGSVSTLTIQRTQQEDSAVYLCASSLNGGGVTEAFFGQGTRLTVV.

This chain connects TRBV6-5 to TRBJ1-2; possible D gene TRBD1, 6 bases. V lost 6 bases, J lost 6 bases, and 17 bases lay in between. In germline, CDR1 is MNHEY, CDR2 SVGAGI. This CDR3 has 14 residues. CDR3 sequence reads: CASRKQGRFDGYTF. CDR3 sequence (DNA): TGTGCCAGCAGGAAGCAGGGGCGTTTTGATGGCTACACCTTC.

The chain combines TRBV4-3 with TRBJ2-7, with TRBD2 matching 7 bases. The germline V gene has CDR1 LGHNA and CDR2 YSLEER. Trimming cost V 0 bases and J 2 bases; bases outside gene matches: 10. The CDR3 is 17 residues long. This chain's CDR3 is CASSQDISAGITYEQYF. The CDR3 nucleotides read TGCGCCAGCAGCCAAGATATTTCAGCGGGAATAACCTACGAGCAGTACTTC.

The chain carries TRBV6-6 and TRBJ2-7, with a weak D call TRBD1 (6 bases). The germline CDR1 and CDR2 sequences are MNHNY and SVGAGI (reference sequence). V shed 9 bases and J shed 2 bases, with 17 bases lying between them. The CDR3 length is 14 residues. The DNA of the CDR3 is TGTGCCAGTAAAAGGTGGGACACTCCCTACGAGCAGTACTTC. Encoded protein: CASKRWDTPYEQYF.

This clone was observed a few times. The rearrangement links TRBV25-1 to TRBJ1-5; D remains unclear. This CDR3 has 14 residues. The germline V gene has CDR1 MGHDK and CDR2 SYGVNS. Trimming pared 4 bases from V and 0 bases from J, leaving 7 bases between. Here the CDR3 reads CASSGSGSNQPQHF. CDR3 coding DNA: TGTGCCAGCAGTGGCTCGGGTAGCAATCAGCCCCAGCATTTT. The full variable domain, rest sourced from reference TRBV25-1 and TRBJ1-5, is EADIYQTPRYLVIGTGKKITLECSQTMGHDKMYWYQQDPGMELHLIHYSYGVNSTEKGDLSSESTVSRIRTEHFPLTLESARPSHTSQYLCASSGSGSNQPQHFGDGTRLSIL.

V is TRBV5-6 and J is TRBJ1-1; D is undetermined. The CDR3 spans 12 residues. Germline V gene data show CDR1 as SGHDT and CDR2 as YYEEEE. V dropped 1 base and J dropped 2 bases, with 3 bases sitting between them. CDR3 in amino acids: CASSLFNTEAFF. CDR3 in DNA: TGTGCCAGCAGCTTGTTTAACACTGAAGCTTTCTTT.

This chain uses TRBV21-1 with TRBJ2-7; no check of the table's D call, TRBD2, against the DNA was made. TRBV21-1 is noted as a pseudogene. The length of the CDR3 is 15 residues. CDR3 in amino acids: CASVGLASYGYEQYF. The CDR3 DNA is TGTGCCAGCGTAGGACTAGCAAGTTACGGATACGAGCAGTACTTC.

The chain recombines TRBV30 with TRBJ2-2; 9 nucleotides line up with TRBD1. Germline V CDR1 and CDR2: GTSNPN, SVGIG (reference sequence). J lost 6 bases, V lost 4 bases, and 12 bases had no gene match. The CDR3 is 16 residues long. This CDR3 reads CAWTWTGTGFPGELFF. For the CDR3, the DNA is TGTGCCTGGACCTGGACCGGGACAGGGTTCCCCGGGGAGCTGTTTTTT.

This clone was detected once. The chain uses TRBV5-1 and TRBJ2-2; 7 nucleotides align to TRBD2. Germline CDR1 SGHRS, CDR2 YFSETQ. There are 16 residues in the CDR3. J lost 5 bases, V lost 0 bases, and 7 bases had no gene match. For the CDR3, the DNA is TGCGCCAGCAGCTTGGATCCCGGGAGGAGGACCGGGGAGCTGTTTTTT. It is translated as CASSLDPGRRTGELFF.

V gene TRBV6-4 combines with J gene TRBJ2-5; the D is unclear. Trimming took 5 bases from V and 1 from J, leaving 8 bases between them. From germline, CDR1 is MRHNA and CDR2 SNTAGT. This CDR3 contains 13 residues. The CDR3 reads CASSRRFQETQYF. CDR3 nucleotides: TGTGCCAGCAGTCGCCGGTTCCAAGAGACCCAGTACTTC.

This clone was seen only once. The CDR3 loop reads CASTLSRGLAGELFF. In nucleotides, the CDR3 is TGTGCCAGCACCCTATCAAGGGGGCTGGCCGGGGAGCTGTTTTTT. The chain has TRBV6-5 and TRBJ2-2, with 7 bases fitting TRBD1. This CDR3 has 15 residues. With 7 bases clipped from V and 6 bases from J, the junction kept 11 bases outside the gene matches. Germline values: CDR1 MNHEY, CDR2 SVGAGI.

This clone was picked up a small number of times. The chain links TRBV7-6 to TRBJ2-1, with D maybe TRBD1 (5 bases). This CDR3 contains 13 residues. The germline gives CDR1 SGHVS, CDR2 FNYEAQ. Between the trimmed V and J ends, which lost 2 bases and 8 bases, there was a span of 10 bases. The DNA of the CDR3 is TGTGCCAGCAGCTTACAGGGTTGGCATGAGCAGTTCTTC. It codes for CASSLQGWHEQFF.

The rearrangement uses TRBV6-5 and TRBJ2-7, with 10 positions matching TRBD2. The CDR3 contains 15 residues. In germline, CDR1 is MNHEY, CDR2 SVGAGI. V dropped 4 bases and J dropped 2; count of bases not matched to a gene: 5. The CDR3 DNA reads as TGTGCCAGCAGTTGGCGGACTAGCGGCCCCTACGAGCAGTACTTC. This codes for CASSWRTSGPYEQYF.

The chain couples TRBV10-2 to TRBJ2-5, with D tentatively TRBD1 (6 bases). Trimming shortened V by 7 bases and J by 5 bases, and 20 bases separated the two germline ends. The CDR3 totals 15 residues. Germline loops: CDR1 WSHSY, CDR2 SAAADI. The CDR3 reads CASIELGATGETQYF. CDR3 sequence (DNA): TGCGCCAGCATAGAGTTGGGGGCTACCGGGGAGACCCAGTACTTC.

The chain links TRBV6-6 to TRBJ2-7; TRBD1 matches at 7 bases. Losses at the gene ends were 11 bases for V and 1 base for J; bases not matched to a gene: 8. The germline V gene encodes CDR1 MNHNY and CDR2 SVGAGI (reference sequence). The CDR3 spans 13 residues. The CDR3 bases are TGTGCCGCCAAGGGGGCCCTATCCTACGAGCAGTACTTC. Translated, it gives CAAKGALSYEQYF.

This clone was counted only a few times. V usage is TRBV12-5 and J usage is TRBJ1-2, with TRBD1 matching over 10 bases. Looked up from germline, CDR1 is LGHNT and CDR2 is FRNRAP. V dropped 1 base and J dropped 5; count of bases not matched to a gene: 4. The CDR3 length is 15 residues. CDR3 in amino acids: CASGLGTGGLYGYTF. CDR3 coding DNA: TGTGCTAGTGGTTTGGGGACAGGGGGTTTGTATGGCTACACCTTC.

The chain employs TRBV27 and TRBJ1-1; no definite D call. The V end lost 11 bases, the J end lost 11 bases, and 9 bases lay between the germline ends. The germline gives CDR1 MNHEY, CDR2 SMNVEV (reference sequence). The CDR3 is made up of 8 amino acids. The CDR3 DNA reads TGTGCCGACCCGAGGGCTTTCTTT. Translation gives CADPRAFF.

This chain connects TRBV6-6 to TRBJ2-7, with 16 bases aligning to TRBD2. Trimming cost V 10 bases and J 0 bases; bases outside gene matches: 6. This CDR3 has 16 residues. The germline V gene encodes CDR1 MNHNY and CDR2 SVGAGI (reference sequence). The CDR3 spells CATTGTSGRVSYEQYF. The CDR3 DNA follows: TGTGCCACGACAGGGACTAGCGGGAGGGTCTCCTACGAGCAGTACTTC.

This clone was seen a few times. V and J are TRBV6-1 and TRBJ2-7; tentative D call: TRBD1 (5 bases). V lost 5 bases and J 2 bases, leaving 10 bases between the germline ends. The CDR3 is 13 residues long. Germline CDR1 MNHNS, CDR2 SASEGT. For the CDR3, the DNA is TGTGCCAGCAGTCTCACAGGCCCCTACGAGCAGTACTTC. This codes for CASSLTGPYEQYF.